This TCR beta chain was identified in a study of T cells in Graves' hyperthyroidism and ophthalmopathy. Broader study findings: Median prediction lead before ophthalmopathy onset was 6.5 months with the model.

The diagnostic basis comprised clinical symptoms, serum thyroxine and TRAb, thyroid ultrasound and orbital computed tomography. Trimming pared 5 bases from V and 5 bases from J, leaving 10 bases between. The CDR3 spans 13 residues. Per germline, CDR1 SGHAT and CDR2 FQNNGV. This clonotype was counted many times. The target antigen is unknown. Amplification of TCR beta CDR3 regions was performed using RNA transcripts as template. The TCR CDR3 was amplified in a first-round RT-PCR using the HTBI primer set. In TCRdb, the multiplex PCR reads were re-called with MiXCR into one record per CDR3 protein. The data contain 660,000 or so distinct CDR3 sequences, over 40% of them seen just once; the ten biggest clones take up less than 8.5%.

This chain uses TRBV11-2 with TRBJ1-5; no clear D. The clonotype comes from an adult man with Graves' disease, either hyperthyroidism or ophthalmopathy (not recorded which). The specimen sequenced was peripheral blood or thyroid tissue (not recorded which). The chain's CDR3 is CASSERMYQPQHF. The CDR3 DNA reads as TGTGCCAGCAGCGAACGAATGTATCAGCCCCAGCATTTT.